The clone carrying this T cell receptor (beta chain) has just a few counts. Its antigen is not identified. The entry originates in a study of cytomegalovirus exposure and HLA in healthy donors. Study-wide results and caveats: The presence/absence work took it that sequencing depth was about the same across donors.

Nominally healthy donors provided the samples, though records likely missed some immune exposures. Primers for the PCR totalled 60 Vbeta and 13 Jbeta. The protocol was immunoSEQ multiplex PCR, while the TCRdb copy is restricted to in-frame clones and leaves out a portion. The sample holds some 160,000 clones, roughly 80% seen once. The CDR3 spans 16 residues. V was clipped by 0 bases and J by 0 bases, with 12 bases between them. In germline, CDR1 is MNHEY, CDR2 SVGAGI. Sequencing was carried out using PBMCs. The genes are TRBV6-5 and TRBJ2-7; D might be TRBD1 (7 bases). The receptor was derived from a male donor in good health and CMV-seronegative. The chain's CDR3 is CASSYSSGGSSYEQYF. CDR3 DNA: TGTGCCAGCAGTTACTCCTCAGGGGGGAGCTCCTACGAGCAGTACTTC.